Shown below are 15 T cell receptor beta chains from a single sample sequenced in a study of shared clonotypes between healthy human individuals. Some clones are missing from TCRdb's copy, which holds only in-frame ones; the method was immunoSEQ multiplex PCR. The profile covers about 1.5 million clones, with approximately 98% appearing a single time and about 0.42% taken by the ten largest. The sequencing input was naive CD4+ T cells sorted from blood. Subset in this sample: CD45RA+ positively selected. Source of these receptors: a man aged 30 to 39 in good health.

This clone was detected only once. The chain uses TRBV2 and TRBJ2-7, with 13 bases aligning to TRBD2. The CDR3 length is 13 residues. V gave up 10 bases and J gave up 4 bases; unmatched junction bases: 4. Germline V gene lookup returns CDR1 SNHLY and CDR2 FYNNEI. Here the CDR3 DNA reads TGTGCCAATGAACTAGCGGGAGGGTACGAGCAGTACTTC. Translation gives CANELAGGYEQYF. Full variable domain (remainder filled in from reference TRBV2 and TRBJ2-7): EPEVTQTPSHQVTQMGQEVILRCVPISNHLYFYWYRQILGQKVEFLVSFYNNEISEKSEIFDDQFSVERPDGSNFTLKIRSTKLEDSAMYFCANELAGGYEQYFGPGTRLTVT.

The genes are TRBV18 and TRBJ1-5; D call uncertain. The CDR3 length is 13 residues. V was trimmed by 4 bases and J by 5 bases, leaving 9 bases between them. Looked up from germline, CDR1 is KGHSH and CDR2 is LQKENI. CDR3 amino acids: CASSQTEDQPQHF. The CDR3 nucleotides read TGTGCCAGCTCACAAACAGAAGATCAGCCCCAGCATTTT.

The genes are TRBV4-3 and TRBJ2-7; 9 bases match TRBD1. From germline, CDR1 is LGHNA and CDR2 YSLEER. The V gene end was trimmed by 3 bases and the J gene end by 6 bases; junction bases not matched to a gene: 12. CDR3 length: 16 residues. The CDR3 here is CASSQVISGTGSEQYF. The DNA for the CDR3 is TGCGCCAGCAGCCAGGTTATCTCCGGGACAGGGAGCGAGCAGTACTTC.

The gene calls are TRBV28 and TRBJ2-7, with TRBD1 matching over 9 bases. V lost 3 bases to trimming and J lost 4 bases; unmatched junction nucleotides: 7. Germline V gene sequence: CDR1 MDHEN, CDR2 SYDVKM. The CDR3 consists of 15 residues. The CDR3 here is CASSFPGQGGYEQYF. The CDR3 bases are TGTGCCAGCAGTTTCCCGGGACAGGGTGGGTACGAGCAGTACTTC.

The gene calls are TRBV28 and TRBJ2-7; possibly TRBD1 for D (5 bases). V was clipped by 5 bases and J by 5 bases, with 16 bases between them. The germline V gene has CDR1 MDHEN and CDR2 SYDVKM. The CDR3 sequence is 14 residues long. CDR3 sequence (DNA): TGTGCCAGCAGTGAGACAGCCCTCCGGGACGAGCAGTACTTC. This codes for CASSETALRDEQYF.

This chain joins TRBV5-1 and TRBJ1-3; D is possibly TRBD1 (6 bases). The germline V gene has CDR1 SGHRS and CDR2 YFSETQ. V lost 1 base, J lost 2 bases, and 10 bases lay in between. The CDR3 has 15 amino acids. The CDR3 region has the DNA TGCGCCAGCAGCTTGTGGGGGCGCCCTGGAAACACCATATATTTT. Protein sequence: CASSLWGRPGNTIYF.

This chain links TRBV14 with TRBJ2-7, with 8 bases lining up with TRBD2. This CDR3 region has 13 residues. The germline gives CDR1 SGHDN, CDR2 FVKESK. V trimming: 4 bases; J trimming: 4 bases; junction bases outside the gene matches: 3. In DNA form, the CDR3 reads TGTGCCAGCAGCCCAGCGGGGGTTTACGAGCAGTACTTC. Encoded protein: CASSPAGVYEQYF.

The rearrangement links TRBV6-5 to TRBJ2-7; D remains ambiguous. Germline assignment: CDR1 MNHEY and CDR2 SVGAGI. The V end was cut by 5 bases, the J end by 4 bases, with 18 bases between. This CDR3 has 15 amino acids. The CDR3 nucleotides are TGTGCCAGCAGTCGCACACCAACCCAACCATACGAGCAGTACTTC. Residues: CASSRTPTQPYEQYF.

The rearrangement uses TRBV29-1 and TRBJ2-3; D remains ambiguous. This CDR3 has 13 residues. Trimming stripped 6 bases from V and 4 bases from J, with 14 bases between. The germline CDR1 and CDR2 sequences are SQVTM and ANQGSEA. The CDR3 coding sequence is TGCAGCGTCAAGGGTAGAGTTGCAGATACGCAGTATTTT. It yields the protein CSVKGRVADTQYF.

The CDR3 region is CASTFYPTDTQYF. The CDR3 DNA reads as TGTGCCAGCACCTTCTACCCCACAGATACGCAGTATTTT. This chain connects TRBV5-6 to TRBJ2-3, with no clear D. V gave up 6 bases and J gave up 2 bases, with 10 bases separating them. Germline V gene sequence: CDR1 SGHDT, CDR2 YYEEEE. The CDR3 is made up of 13 amino acids.

V and J are TRBV7-6 and TRBJ1-4, with D tentatively TRBD1 (5 bases). The CDR3 has 14 residues. Germline V gene sequence: CDR1 SGHVS, CDR2 FNYEAQ. Trimming pared 5 bases from V and 5 bases from J, leaving 12 bases between. CDR3 sequence: CASSAREGNEKLFF. The DNA for the CDR3 is TGTGCCAGCAGCGCCAGGGAGGGAAATGAAAAACTGTTTTTT.

This chain links TRBV18 with TRBJ2-2; 7 bases align to TRBD2. This CDR3 has 16 residues. Looked up from germline, CDR1 is KGHSH and CDR2 is LQKENI. The V gene end was trimmed by 3 bases and the J gene end by 6 bases; junction bases not matched to a gene: 10. Written as DNA, the CDR3 is TGTGCCAGCTCACCTTGGAGCGGGATCAGAGCCGGGGAGCTGTTTTTT. It encodes CASSPWSGIRAGELFF.

This sequence joins TRBV10-2 and TRBJ1-2, with TRBD1 matching over 7 bases. Trimming at V came to 6 bases and at J to 4 bases, leaving 2 bases not matched to a gene. Germline-derived CDR1 and CDR2 are WSHSY and SAAADI. The CDR3 runs 12 residues. CDR3 bases: TGCGCCAGCAGACAGGGGTCCTATGGCTACACCTTC. This translates into CASRQGSYGYTF.

The chain joins TRBV11-2 to TRBJ1-4; D is uncertain. The V end was cut by 5 bases, the J end by 6 bases, with 10 bases between. Germline V gene lookup returns CDR1 SGHAT and CDR2 FQNNGV. The CDR3 contains 13 residues. CDR3 region: CASSRLADEKLFF. In nucleotides, the CDR3 is TGTGCCAGCAGCAGGTTAGCGGATGAAAAACTGTTTTTT.

The J gene is TRBJ2-5, the V gene TRBV7-7; 8 bases map to TRBD1. Germline assignment: CDR1 SSHAT and CDR2 FNYEAQ (reference sequence). The CDR3 is 15 amino acids. V lost 4 bases, J lost 5 bases, and 9 bases stayed unmatched. The CDR3 region is CASSYGQGSSETQYF. The DNA of the CDR3 is TGTGCCAGCAGCTACGGACAGGGTAGTTCCGAGACCCAGTACTTC.